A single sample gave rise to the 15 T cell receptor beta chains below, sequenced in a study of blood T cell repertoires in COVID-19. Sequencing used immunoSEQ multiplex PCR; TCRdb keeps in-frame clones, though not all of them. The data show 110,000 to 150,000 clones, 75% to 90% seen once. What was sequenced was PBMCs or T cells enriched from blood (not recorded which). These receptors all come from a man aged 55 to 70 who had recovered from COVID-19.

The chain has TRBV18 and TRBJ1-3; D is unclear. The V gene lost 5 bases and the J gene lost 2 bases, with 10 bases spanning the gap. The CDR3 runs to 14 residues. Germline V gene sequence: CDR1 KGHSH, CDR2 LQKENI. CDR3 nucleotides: TGTGCCAGCTCAAGCGAGGCAACTGGAAACACCATATATTTT. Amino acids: CASSSEATGNTIYF.

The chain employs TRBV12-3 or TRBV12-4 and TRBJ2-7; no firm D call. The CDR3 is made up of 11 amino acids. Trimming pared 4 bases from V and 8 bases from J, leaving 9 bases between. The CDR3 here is CASSYGSQQYF. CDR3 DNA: TGTGCCAGCAGTTACGGGTCTCAGCAGTACTTC.

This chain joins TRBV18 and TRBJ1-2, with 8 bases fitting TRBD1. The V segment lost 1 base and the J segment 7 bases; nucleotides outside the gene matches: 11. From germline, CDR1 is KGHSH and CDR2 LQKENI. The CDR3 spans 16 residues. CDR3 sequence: CASSPLSTGEAGGYTF. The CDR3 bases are TGTGCCAGCTCACCACTATCGACAGGGGAGGCGGGTGGCTACACCTTC.

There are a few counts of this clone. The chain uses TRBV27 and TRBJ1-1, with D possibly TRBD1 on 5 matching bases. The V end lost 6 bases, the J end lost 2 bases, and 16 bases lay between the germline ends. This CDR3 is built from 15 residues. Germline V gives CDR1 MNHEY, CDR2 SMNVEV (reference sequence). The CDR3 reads CASSRGGDLNTEAFF. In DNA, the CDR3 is TGTGCCAGCAGCCGTGGGGGGGACCTTAACACTGAAGCTTTCTTT.

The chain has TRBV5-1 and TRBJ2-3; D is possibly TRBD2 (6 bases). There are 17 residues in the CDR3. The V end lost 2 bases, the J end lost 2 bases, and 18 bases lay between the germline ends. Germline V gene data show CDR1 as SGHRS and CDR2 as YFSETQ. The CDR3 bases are TGCGCCAGCAGCTTCCTCGTAGGCGGGGTGTACACAGATACGCAGTATTTT. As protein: CASSFLVGGVYTDTQYF. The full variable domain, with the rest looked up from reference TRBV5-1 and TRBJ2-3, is KAGVTQTPRYLIKTRGQQVTLSCSPISGHRSVSWYQQTPGQGLQFLFEYFSETQRNKGNFPGRFSGRQFSNSRSEMNVSTLELGDSALYLCASSFLVGGVYTDTQYFGPGTRLTVL.

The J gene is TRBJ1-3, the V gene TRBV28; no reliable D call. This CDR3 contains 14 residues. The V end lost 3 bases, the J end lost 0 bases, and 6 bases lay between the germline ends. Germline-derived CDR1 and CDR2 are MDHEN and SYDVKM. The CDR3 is CASSLRTSGNTIYF. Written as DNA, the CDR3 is TGTGCCAGCAGTTTGCGAACCTCTGGAAACACCATATATTTT.

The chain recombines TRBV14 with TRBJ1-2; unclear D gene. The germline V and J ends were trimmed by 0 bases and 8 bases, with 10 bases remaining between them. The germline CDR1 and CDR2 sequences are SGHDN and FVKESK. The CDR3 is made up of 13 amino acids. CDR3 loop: CASSQDVGRGYTF. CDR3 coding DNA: TGTGCCAGCAGCCAAGATGTGGGCCGCGGCTACACCTTC.

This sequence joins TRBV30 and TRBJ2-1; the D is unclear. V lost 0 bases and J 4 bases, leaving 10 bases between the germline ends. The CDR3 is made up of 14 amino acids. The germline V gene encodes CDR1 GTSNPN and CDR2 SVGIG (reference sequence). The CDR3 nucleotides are TGTGCCTGGAGTGTAACGATTACTTACAATGAGCAGTTCTTC. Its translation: CAWSVTITYNEQFF.

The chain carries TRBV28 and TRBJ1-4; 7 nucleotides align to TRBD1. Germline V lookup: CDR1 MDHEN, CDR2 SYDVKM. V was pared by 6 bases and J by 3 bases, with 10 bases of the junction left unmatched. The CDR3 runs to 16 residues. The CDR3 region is CASRTRRGRANEKLFF. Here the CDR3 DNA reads TGTGCCAGCAGAACACGGAGGGGGCGAGCTAATGAAAAACTGTTTTTT.

CDR3 protein: CAWSQWPLETEAFF. The CDR3, as DNA: TGTGCCTGGAGCCAATGGCCCCTGGAGACTGAAGCTTTCTTT. This sequence joins TRBV30 and TRBJ1-1; D gene uncertain. Germline V gives CDR1 GTSNPN, CDR2 SVGIG (reference sequence). V was cut by 3 bases and J by 5 bases, with 16 bases left in between. The CDR3 runs to 14 residues.

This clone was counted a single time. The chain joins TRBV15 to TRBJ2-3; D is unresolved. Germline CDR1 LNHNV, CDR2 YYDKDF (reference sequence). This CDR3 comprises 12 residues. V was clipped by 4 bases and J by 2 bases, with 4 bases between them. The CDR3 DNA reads TGTGCCACCAGCACCAACACAGATACGCAGTATTTT. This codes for CATSTNTDTQYF.

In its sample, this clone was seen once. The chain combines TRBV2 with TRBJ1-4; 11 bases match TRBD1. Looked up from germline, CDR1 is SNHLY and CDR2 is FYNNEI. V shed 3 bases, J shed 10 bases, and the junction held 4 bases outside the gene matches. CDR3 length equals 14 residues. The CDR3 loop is CASSEDRGRRKLFF. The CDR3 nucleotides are TGTGCCAGCAGTGAGGACAGGGGGCGACGAAAACTGTTTTTT.

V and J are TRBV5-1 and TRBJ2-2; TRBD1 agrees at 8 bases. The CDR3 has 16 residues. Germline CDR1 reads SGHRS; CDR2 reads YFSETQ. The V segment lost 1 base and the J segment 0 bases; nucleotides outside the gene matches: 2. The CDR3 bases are TGCGCCAGCAGCTTGTTGACAGGGGCGAACACCGGGGAGCTGTTTTTT. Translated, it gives CASSLLTGANTGELFF.

The CDR3: CATSALGTSGSGETQYF. CDR3 coding DNA: TGTGCCACCAGTGCCCTCGGGACTAGCGGGAGTGGGGAGACCCAGTACTTC. The chain employs TRBV24-1 and TRBJ2-5; 14 nucleotides match TRBD2. The germline V gene encodes CDR1 KGHDR and CDR2 SFDVKD. V shed 5 bases, J shed 5 bases, and the junction held 9 bases outside the gene matches. CDR3 length: 17 residues.

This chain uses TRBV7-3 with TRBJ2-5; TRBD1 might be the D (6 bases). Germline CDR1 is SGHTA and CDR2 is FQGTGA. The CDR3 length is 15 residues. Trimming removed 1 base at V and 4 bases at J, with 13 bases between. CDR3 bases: TGTGCCAGCAGCTTAATCGGGACAAAAACAGAGACCCAGTACTTC. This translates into CASSLIGTKTETQYF.